These 29 T cell receptor beta chains share one sample of origin, sequenced in a study of blood T cell repertoires in COVID-19. Profiled with immunoSEQ multiplex PCR; TCRdb holds only in-frame clones, not every one. Of about 380,000 clones listed, 81% were seen once; the top ten hold over 0.95%. The material sequenced was peripheral blood. These receptors all stem from a human donor with acute or convalescent COVID-19. The donor label of this sample is uncertain.

V is TRBV30 and J is TRBJ2-7; TRBD2 aligns across 11 bases. Germline V lookup: CDR1 GTSNPN, CDR2 SVGIG (reference sequence). V gave up 5 bases and J gave up 4 bases; unmatched junction bases: 4. The CDR3 is 13 residues long. CDR3 sequence: CAWGLAGKYEQYF. The CDR3 DNA sequence: TGTGCCTGGGGACTAGCGGGCAAGTACGAGCAGTACTTC.

V and J are TRBV28 and TRBJ1-2; 7 bases agree with TRBD1. V dropped 6 bases and J dropped 4; count of bases not matched to a gene: 8. The CDR3 covers 14 residues. Germline CDR1 MDHEN, CDR2 SYDVKM. DNA of the CDR3: TGTGCCAGCAGAACAACAGGGGAAGGCTATGGCTACACCTTC. Its translation: CASRTTGEGYGYTF.

The chain employs TRBV11-2 and TRBJ1-1; weak D call: TRBD1 (6 bases). Germline V gene sequence: CDR1 SGHAT, CDR2 FQNNGV. This CDR3 has 13 residues. Trimming removed 1 base from V and 8 bases from J, with 11 bases in between. CDR3 sequence (DNA): TGTGCCAGCAGCTTAGGCCCTCAGGGGGAAGCTTTCTTT. It yields the protein CASSLGPQGEAFF.

V is TRBV5-1 and J is TRBJ2-3; TRBD2 agrees at 7 bases. Per the germline V gene, CDR1 is SGHRS and CDR2 is YFSETQ. V was pared by 1 base and J by 5 bases, with 4 bases of the junction left unmatched. CDR3 length equals 14 residues. The CDR3 sequence is CASSLTSVGDTQYF. The CDR3 bases are TGCGCCAGCAGCTTGACTAGCGTCGGAGATACGCAGTATTTT.

The J gene is TRBJ2-7, the V gene TRBV2; 8 nucleotides agree with TRBD1. Trimming cost V 6 bases and J 2 bases; bases outside gene matches: 6. Germline-derived CDR1 and CDR2 are SNHLY and FYNNEI. This CDR3 spans 14 amino acids. The CDR3 DNA follows: TGTGCCAGCAGGGGGACAGGAACTCCCTACGAGCAGTACTTC. It encodes CASRGTGTPYEQYF.

This chain uses TRBV9 with TRBJ2-1; D not resolved. The CDR3 is made up of 11 amino acids. Germline V gene data show CDR1 as SGDLS and CDR2 as YYNGEE. V was pared by 1 base and J by 8 bases, with 4 bases between. CDR3 sequence: CASSVNYEQFF. The CDR3 DNA is TGTGCCAGCAGCGTAAACTATGAGCAGTTCTTC. The variable domain in full, with the rest retrieved from reference TRBV9 and TRBJ2-1, is DSGVTQTPKHLITATGQRVTLRCSPRSGDLSVYWYQQSLDQGLQFLIQYYNGEERAKGNILERFSAQQFPDLHSELNLSSLELGDSALYFCASSVNYEQFFGPGTRLTVL.

CDR3 residues: CASSQRTGAYGYTF. CDR3 coding DNA: TGTGCCAGCAGCCAACGGACAGGGGCTTATGGCTACACCTTC. The V call is TRBV7-2, the J call TRBJ1-2; 9 bases agree with TRBD1. The length of the CDR3 is 14 residues. From germline, CDR1 is SGHTA and CDR2 FQGNSA. The V segment lost 5 bases and the J segment 5 bases; nucleotides outside the gene matches: 6.

The CDR3 coding sequence is TGTGCCAGCAGCCCTAGCGGGATGGGTGAGCAGTTCTTC. It translates to CASSPSGMGEQFF. The chain is built from TRBV11-2 and TRBJ2-1; 9 bases map to TRBD2. The CDR3 runs 13 residues. The germline V gene encodes CDR1 SGHAT and CDR2 FQNNGV. V was clipped by 5 bases and J by 9 bases; unmatched bases: 5.

J is TRBJ1-1 and V is TRBV5-5; 7 nucleotides match TRBD1. Germline CDR1 and CDR2: SGHKS and YYEKEE (reference sequence). CDR3 length equals 15 residues. V lost 4 bases and J lost 0; bases outside the gene matches: 6. The CDR3 is CASSPQTGMNTEAFF. CDR3 DNA: TGTGCCAGCAGCCCCCAGACAGGGATGAACACTGAAGCTTTCTTT.

In this sample, this clone turned up once. The chain combines TRBV18 with TRBJ1-1, with no clear D. Germline lookup yields CDR1 KGHSH and CDR2 LQKENI. The germline V and J ends were trimmed by 1 base and 0 bases, with 15 bases remaining between them. The CDR3 length is 17 residues. This CDR3 is CASSPRQNSNMNTEAFF. DNA for the CDR3: TGTGCCAGCTCACCACGGCAGAATAGCAACATGAACACTGAAGCTTTCTTT.

This clone was seen a single time. The chain carries TRBV4-1 and TRBJ2-1; 8 positions agree with TRBD2. CDR3 length: 18 amino acids. Germline V lookup: CDR1 MGHRA, CDR2 YSYEKL. The trim removed 0 bases at V and 10 bases at J, leaving 17 bases unmatched. The CDR3 DNA follows: TGCGCCAGCAGCCAAGATAAGCAGGGCCTAGCGGGCGCCTCGGAGCAGTTCTTC. It yields the protein CASSQDKQGLAGASEQFF.

The chain links TRBV2 to TRBJ1-5; 9 nucleotides match TRBD1. Trimming took 7 bases from V and 10 from J; bases not matched to a gene: 8. This CDR3 spans 13 amino acids. Germline-derived CDR1 and CDR2 are SNHLY and FYNNEI. CDR3 in amino acids: CASTTGQGGPQHF. The CDR3 region has the DNA TGTGCCAGCACGACGGGACAGGGCGGCCCCCAGCATTTT.

The chain is built from TRBV2 and TRBJ1-5; D not resolved. Germline lookup yields CDR1 SNHLY and CDR2 FYNNEI. The V end lost 6 bases, the J end lost 1 base, and 13 bases lay between the germline ends. The length of the CDR3 is 15 residues. The CDR3 loop reads CASSGMRVSNQPQHF. The CDR3 DNA reads as TGTGCCAGCAGCGGGATGAGGGTAAGCAATCAGCCCCAGCATTTT.

The rearrangement uses TRBV7-8 and TRBJ1-2; D uncertain. The CDR3 loop spans 15 amino acids. Trimming cost V 5 bases and J 4 bases, with 17 bases left between them. Germline V gene sequence: CDR1 SGHVS, CDR2 FQNEAQ. In DNA form, the CDR3 reads TGTGCCAGCAGCCCCCTGGAGAGGGTAGGCTATGGCTACACCTTC. This encodes CASSPLERVGYGYTF.

The chain joins TRBV6-5 to TRBJ1-1, with 8 positions matching TRBD1. Trimming at V came to 7 bases and at J to 6 bases, leaving 7 bases not matched to a gene. The CDR3 has 13 residues. Per germline, CDR1 MNHEY and CDR2 SVGAGI. For the CDR3, the DNA is TGTGCCAGCATTATTCGACAGGGGTCTGAAGCTTTCTTT. As protein: CASIIRQGSEAFF.

The rearrangement links TRBV28 to TRBJ1-1; 10 bases are a match to TRBD1. The germline V gene has CDR1 MDHEN and CDR2 SYDVKM. There are 15 residues in the CDR3. Losses at the gene ends were 3 bases for V and 5 bases for J; bases not matched to a gene: 6. DNA of the CDR3: TGTGCCAGCAGTTTTGGCGGACAGGGGGGAACTGAAGCTTTCTTT. Its protein product is CASSFGGQGGTEAFF.

The chain has TRBV5-4 and TRBJ2-3, with 9 bases matching TRBD1. Germline loops: CDR1 SGHNT, CDR2 YYREEE (reference sequence). The CDR3 contains 15 residues. The V gene end was trimmed by 2 bases and the J gene end by 6 bases; junction bases not matched to a gene: 7. The CDR3 DNA sequence: TGTGCCAGCAGCTTCCGCGGACAGGGGTGGGATACGCAGTATTTT. It encodes CASSFRGQGWDTQYF.

The V gene is TRBV19, the J gene TRBJ1-1, with TRBD1 matching over 7 bases. The J segment lost 9 bases and the V segment lost 9 bases, leaving 16 bases of the junction unmatched. The CDR3 has 14 amino acids. Looked up from germline, CDR1 is LNHDA and CDR2 is SQIVND (reference sequence). CDR3 amino acids: CASRQGISVGQAFF. The CDR3 DNA follows: TGTGCCAGCAGACAGGGTATAAGCGTTGGGCAAGCTTTCTTT.

The V gene is TRBV19, the J gene TRBJ1-1; D may be TRBD1 (5 bases). Germline lookup yields CDR1 LNHDA and CDR2 SQIVND (reference sequence). This CDR3 is 15 amino acids long. Trimming took off 5 bases at V and 1 base at J, with 14 bases between the two ends. The CDR3 DNA sequence: TGTGCCAGTAGTGCCCAGGGACTGGGGAACACTGAAGCTTTCTTT. Protein: CASSAQGLGNTEAFF.

The V call is TRBV11-2, the J call TRBJ2-7, with 8 bases aligning to TRBD1. V lost 3 bases to trimming and J lost 4 bases; unmatched junction nucleotides: 5. Germline values: CDR1 SGHAT, CDR2 FQNNGV. The CDR3 spans 14 residues. CDR3 loop: CASSFGTGLYEQYF. CDR3 nucleotides: TGTGCCAGCAGCTTCGGGACAGGTTTGTACGAGCAGTACTTC.

The CDR3 nucleotides read TGCGCCAGCAGCACGACTTGGACCGGGGAGCTGTTTTTT. It encodes CASSTTWTGELFF. The chain carries TRBV5-1 and TRBJ2-2; D not certain. The germline gives CDR1 SGHRS, CDR2 YFSETQ. The CDR3 covers 13 residues. V was trimmed by 4 bases and J by 5 bases, leaving 9 bases between them.

V and J are TRBV7-6 and TRBJ2-5; 10 nucleotides align to TRBD2. The CDR3 runs 16 residues. Germline V lookup: CDR1 SGHVS, CDR2 FNYEAQ. V was pared by 8 bases and J by 1 base, with 10 bases of the junction left unmatched. CDR3 sequence: CASVQRGGLTQETQYF. CDR3 sequence (DNA): TGTGCCAGCGTCCAGCGGGGGGGATTAACCCAAGAGACCCAGTACTTC.

The V gene is TRBV5-4, the J gene TRBJ2-3; 8 bases agree with TRBD2. After removal of 1 base from V and 0 bases from J, the junction contained 4 bases not matched to a gene. Looked up from germline, CDR1 is SGHNT and CDR2 is YYREEE (reference sequence). The CDR3 sequence is 16 residues long. The CDR3 nucleotides read TGTGCCAGCAGCTTGCCACGCGGGAGGAGCACAGATACGCAGTATTTT. This encodes CASSLPRGRSTDTQYF.

This chain links TRBV7-2 with TRBJ1-3, with no clear D. Germline CDR1 SGHTA, CDR2 FQGNSA. The CDR3 covers 14 residues. V was trimmed by 5 bases and J by 0 bases, leaving 8 bases between them. The CDR3 bases are TGTGCCAGCAGCGCTAAAGCCTCTGGAAACACCATATATTTT. Amino acids: CASSAKASGNTIYF.

This clone came up a few times. The rearrangement uses TRBV10-2 and TRBJ2-1; D is perhaps TRBD2 (5 bases). This CDR3 is 12 amino acids long. V lost 7 bases and J 9 bases, leaving 13 bases between the germline ends. The germline gives CDR1 WSHSY, CDR2 SAAADI. The chain's CDR3 is CASNSEGLEQFF. DNA for the CDR3: TGCGCCAGCAATAGTGAGGGCCTTGAGCAGTTCTTC.

The rearrangement joins TRBV6-5 to TRBJ1-1; tentative D call: TRBD1 (6 bases). Germline V gene sequence: CDR1 MNHEY, CDR2 SVGAGI. V lost 8 bases and J 0 bases, leaving 13 bases between the germline ends. The CDR3 spans 14 residues. The CDR3 DNA reads as TGTGCCAGCCGCAGGGGTGCCATGAACACTGAAGCTTTCTTT. This gives the protein CASRRGAMNTEAFF.

The V and J genes are TRBV19 and TRBJ1-2; 8 bases are a match to TRBD1. V lost 5 bases to trimming and J lost 5 bases; unmatched junction nucleotides: 13. Germline lookup yields CDR1 LNHDA and CDR2 SQIVND (reference sequence). This CDR3 is built from 16 residues. CDR3 amino acids: CASSLNTGTGVYGYTF. CDR3 DNA: TGTGCCAGTAGTTTAAATACCGGGACAGGCGTATATGGCTACACCTTC.

This rearrangement joins TRBV7-8 to TRBJ1-6; D might be TRBD1 (5 bases). From germline, CDR1 is SGHVS and CDR2 FQNEAQ. This CDR3 is 17 amino acids long. Trimming stripped 2 bases from V and 6 bases from J, with 17 bases between. CDR3 sequence: CASSLIEPTVLNSPLHF. The CDR3 region has the DNA TGTGCCAGCAGCTTAATAGAGCCGACAGTCCTTAATTCACCCCTCCACTTT. The full variable domain, in which reference TRBV7-8 and TRBJ1-6 provide the parts outside the CDR3, is GAGVSQSPRYKVAKRGQDVALRCDPISGHVSLFWYQQALGQGPEFLTYFQNEAQLDKSGLPSDRFFAERPEGSVSTLKIQRTQQEDSAVYLCASSLIEPTVLNSPLHFGNGTRLTVT.

In this sample, this clone turned up a few times. The rearrangement uses TRBV3-1 (or the pseudogene TRBV3-2) and TRBJ2-2; 9 positions agree with TRBD1. Germline V gives CDR1 LGHDT, CDR2 YNNKEL (reference sequence). The length of the CDR3 is 17 residues. J was trimmed by 5 bases and V by 3 bases; bases with no gene match: 10. Written as DNA, the CDR3 is TGTGCCAGCAGCCAGGCCTTCGGGACAGGGCGAACCGGGGAGCTGTTTTTT. This codes for CASSQAFGTGRTGELFF.